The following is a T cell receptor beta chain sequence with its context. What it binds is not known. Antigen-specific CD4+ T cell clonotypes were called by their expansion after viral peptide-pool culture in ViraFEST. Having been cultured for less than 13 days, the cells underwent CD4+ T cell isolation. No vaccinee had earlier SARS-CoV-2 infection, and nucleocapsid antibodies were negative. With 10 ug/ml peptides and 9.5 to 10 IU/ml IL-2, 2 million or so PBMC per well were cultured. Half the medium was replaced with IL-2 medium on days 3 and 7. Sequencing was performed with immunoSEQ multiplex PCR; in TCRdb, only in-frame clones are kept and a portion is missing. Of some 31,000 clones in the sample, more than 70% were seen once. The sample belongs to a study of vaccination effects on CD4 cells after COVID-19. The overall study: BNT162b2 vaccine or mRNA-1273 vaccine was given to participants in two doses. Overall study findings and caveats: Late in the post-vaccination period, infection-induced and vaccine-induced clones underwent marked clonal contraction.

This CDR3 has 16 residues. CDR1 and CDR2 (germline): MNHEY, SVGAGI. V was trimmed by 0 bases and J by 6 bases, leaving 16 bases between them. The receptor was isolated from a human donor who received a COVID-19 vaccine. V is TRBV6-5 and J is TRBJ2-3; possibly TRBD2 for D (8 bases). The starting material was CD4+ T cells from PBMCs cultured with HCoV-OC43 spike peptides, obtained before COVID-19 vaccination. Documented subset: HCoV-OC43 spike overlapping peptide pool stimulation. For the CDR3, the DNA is TGTGCCAGCAGTTACTCGAGGGGGCGACTAGCGGATACGCAGTATTTT. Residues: CASSYSRGRLADTQYF.